One T cell receptor (beta chain) is described in this entry. Its cognate antigen is unknown. Distinct nucleotide sequences in the sample also encode this CDR3. Only Caucasian adults living in Nashville, Tennessee made up the donor group. This sample stems from a study of shared clonotypes between healthy human individuals. Study-wide context: Each donor's CD4 naive and CD4 memory cells filled three plates apiece, CD8 naive two, and CD8 memory one. Study outcomes and limitations: All-four-donor shared clonotypes had higher generation probabilities than non-shared clonotypes did. Donors were few, which limited the genetic and exposure-history diversity represented.

Data came from immunoSEQ multiplex PCR; TCRdb stores just in-frame clones and leaves some out. The sample carries 1.6 million or so clones, over 95% recorded once. The CDR3 consists of 13 residues. The germline CDR1 and CDR2 sequences are SGHDN and FVKESK. Trimming left V 1 base short and J 6 bases short, with 7 bases between. The genes are TRBV14 and TRBJ2-1, with D unclear. The receptor was derived from a man between 25 and 39 years old in good health. The sample was naive CD4+ T cells sorted from blood. As for subset: CD45RA+ positively selected. The CDR3 here is CASSQVRGNEQFF. The CDR3 DNA sequence: TGTGCCAGCAGCCAAGTCCGCGGCAATGAGCAGTTCTTC.